The 17 T cell receptor beta chains below come from one sample, sequenced in a study of blood T cell repertoires in COVID-19. Produced via immunoSEQ multiplex PCR; TCRdb's table is partial and in-frame only. The sample carries approximately 82,000 clones, 85% to 90% recorded once. Sample: PBMCs or T cells enriched from blood (not recorded which). The receptors come from a woman aged 50 to 60 with acute COVID-19.

V is TRBV30 and J is TRBJ1-1; 9 nucleotides align to TRBD1. Germline CDR1 reads GTSNPN; CDR2 reads SVGIG (reference sequence). The V and J ends lost 4 bases and 5 bases, in that order; junction bases with no gene match: 5. This CDR3 spans 13 amino acids. The CDR3 coding sequence is TGTGCCTGGAACGGACAGGGGCGAACTGAAGCTTTCTTT. Translated: CAWNGQGRTEAFF.

Here the CDR3 DNA reads TGTGCCAGCAGTCCGGGACAGGGGGGAACCGGGGAGCTGTTTTTT. Translation: CASSPGQGGTGELFF. This chain uses TRBV6-4 with TRBJ2-2; 11 bases are a match to TRBD1. Germline values: CDR1 MRHNA, CDR2 SNTAGT. The CDR3 covers 15 residues. With V trimmed by 5 bases and J by 5 bases, 4 bases remained unmatched.

CDR3 sequence reads: CASSQARDRNTEAFF. Written as DNA, the CDR3 is TGTGCCAGCAGCCAAGCGCGGGACAGGAACACTGAAGCTTTCTTT. The chain carries TRBV3-1 (or the pseudogene TRBV3-2) and TRBJ1-1; TRBD1 aligns across 7 bases. With V trimmed by 1 base and J by 1 base, 3 bases remained unmatched. Germline CDR1 is LGHDT and CDR2 is YNNKEL (reference sequence). The CDR3 contains 15 residues.

Notes on this clone: At one of its ends the junction is not consistent with the germline gene, which may arise from a read error. The rearrangement joins TRBV11-2 to TRBJ1-2, with D uncertain. The germline CDR1 and CDR2 sequences are SGHAT and FQNNGV. The length of the CDR3 is 14 residues. CDR3 amino acids: CASSLARDNARPVF. The CDR3 bases are TGTGCCAGCAGCTTAGCCCGTGACAATGCCCGTCCCGTCTTC.

The V and J genes are TRBV6-5 and TRBJ1-3, with 8 bases that match TRBD1. CDR3 length equals 16 residues. Germline trimming cut 1 base from V and 3 bases from J; bases unmatched to any gene: 5. CDR1 and CDR2 from the germline V gene are MNHEY and SVGAGI. DNA for the CDR3: TGTGCCAGCAGTTACTTGGGCAGGGGGCATGGAAACACCATATATTTT. This codes for CASSYLGRGHGNTIYF.

The J gene is TRBJ2-1, the V gene TRBV15, with D maybe TRBD2 (5 bases). V lost 0 bases, J lost 3 bases, and 12 bases lay in between. There are 16 residues in the CDR3. Germline assignment: CDR1 LNHNV and CDR2 YYDKDF (reference sequence). CDR3 in DNA: TGTGCCACCAGCAGAGATTTTCAGGCGGGCTACAATGAGCAGTTCTTC. Amino acids: CATSRDFQAGYNEQFF.

This chain uses TRBV5-4 with TRBJ2-2, with 8 positions matching TRBD1. Trimming at V came to 5 bases and at J to 5 bases, leaving 11 bases not matched to a gene. Germline CDR1 SGHNT, CDR2 YYREEE (reference sequence). This CDR3 spans 16 amino acids. CDR3 nucleotides: TGTGCCAGCAGGCCGGGACAGGAGTTGTGGACCGGGGAGCTGTTTTTT. This codes for CASRPGQELWTGELFF.

The V gene is TRBV6-5, the J gene TRBJ2-7; 8 bases match TRBD1. The CDR3 loop spans 12 amino acids. V was pared by 10 bases and J by 3 bases, with 5 bases of the junction left unmatched. Germline CDR1 MNHEY, CDR2 SVGAGI. CDR3 loop: CATWDRYYEQYF. CDR3 in DNA: TGTGCCACCTGGGACAGGTACTACGAGCAGTACTTC.

This clone was seen once. The chain has TRBV5-8 and TRBJ2-7, with 9 bases that match TRBD1. Trimming at V came to 3 bases and at J to 3 bases, leaving 7 bases not matched to a gene. This CDR3 has 15 amino acids. Per the germline V gene, CDR1 is SGHTS and CDR2 is YDEGEE. The CDR3: CASSWGTGTSYEQYF. CDR3 sequence (DNA): TGTGCCAGCAGCTGGGGGACAGGGACAAGCTACGAGCAGTACTTC.

This clone was recorded once. This chain links TRBV6-5 with TRBJ1-1; no clear D gene. CDR3 length: 14 amino acids. The germline V gene has CDR1 MNHEY and CDR2 SVGAGI. Trimming took 3 bases from V and 1 from J, leaving 9 bases between them. CDR3 protein: CASSYQSENTEAFF. Here the CDR3 DNA reads TGTGCCAGCAGTTATCAGTCAGAGAACACTGAAGCTTTCTTT.

The chain employs TRBV30 and TRBJ1-1; tentatively, D is TRBD1 (5 bases). CDR1 is GTSNPN, CDR2 SVGIG, per germline (reference sequence). The V and J ends lost 4 bases and 1 base respectively, with 13 bases between them. The CDR3 spans 14 residues. DNA of the CDR3: TGTGCCTGGATCATGACAGCGGGGAACACTGAAGCTTTCTTT. This sequence encodes CAWIMTAGNTEAFF.

Only one count was recorded for this clone. The chain has TRBV27 and TRBJ2-1, with 8 positions matching TRBD2. The CDR3 totals 13 residues. Germline V gives CDR1 MNHEY, CDR2 SMNVEV (reference sequence). Trimming cost V 5 bases and J 10 bases; bases outside gene matches: 7. CDR3 sequence reads: CASSTYSGTEQFF. Written as DNA, the CDR3 is TGTGCCAGCAGTACTTATAGCGGGACCGAGCAGTTCTTC.

V is TRBV12-3 or TRBV12-4 and J is TRBJ2-7, with D possibly matching TRBD2 (5 bases). V lost 5 bases, J lost 5 bases, and 13 bases lay in between. The CDR3 totals 13 residues. The CDR3 DNA reads as TGTGCCAGCAGTAGTAGGGAGCTCGACGAGCAGTACTTC. The encoded protein is CASSSRELDEQYF.

The chain is built from TRBV2 and TRBJ2-1, with D maybe TRBD2 (5 bases). The germline gives CDR1 SNHLY, CDR2 FYNNEI. V shed 2 bases and J shed 8 bases, with 10 bases lying between them. The CDR3 runs 13 residues. CDR3 nucleotide sequence: TGTGCCAGCAGTGAAAGTGGGAGCTATGAGCAGTTCTTC. Encoded protein: CASSESGSYEQFF.

The rearrangement uses TRBV7-9 and TRBJ1-2; TRBD1 matches at 8 bases. The V gene end was trimmed by 6 bases and the J gene end by 2 bases; junction bases not matched to a gene: 8. Germline CDR1 SEHNR, CDR2 FQNEAQ (reference sequence). CDR3 length: 15 residues. The CDR3 spells CASRKGQEPNYGYTF. The CDR3 DNA follows: TGTGCCAGCAGGAAGGGACAGGAACCAAACTATGGCTACACCTTC.

CDR3 sequence reads: CASSSISQGLGYTF. DNA of the CDR3: TGTGCCAGCAGCTCCATCTCACAGGGGTTGGGCTACACCTTC. The rearrangement uses TRBV7-2 and TRBJ1-2, with 7 bases lining up with TRBD1. The CDR3 spans 14 residues. Germline trimming cut 4 bases from V and 8 bases from J; bases unmatched to any gene: 10. CDR1 is SGHTA and CDR2 is FQGNSA in the germline V gene.

V gene TRBV7-3 combines with J gene TRBJ2-2, with D possibly being TRBD1 (5 bases). The V gene lost 2 bases and the J gene lost 5 bases, with 9 bases spanning the gap. CDR1 is SGHTA and CDR2 is FQGTGA in the germline V gene. The CDR3 loop spans 14 amino acids. The CDR3, as DNA: TGTGCCAGCAGCTTACAGCCAGGGACCGGGGAGCTGTTTTTT. Translating gives CASSLQPGTGELFF.